A single TCR beta chain is shown here with its context. Its antigen has not been determined. Base-call qualities are not available, and no considerably larger clone is one nucleotide away. The immunoSEQ Assay, a bias-controlled multiplex PCR, was used to amplify TCRbeta CDR3 regions from genomic DNA. In the authors' own workflow: Within the assay, amplification of reference gene primers was used to estimate how many nucleated cells each sample contained. To quantify the absolute abundance of each unique TCRbeta CDR3 rearrangement, sequence reads were collapsed and filtered. For each sample, productive Simpson clonality was calculated as the square root of Simpson's diversity index across productive rearrangements. In its TCRdb copy, this immuneACCESS table keeps in-frame sequences only and misses some clones. Where compared with another copy, unresolved V genes explain less than half of these, and the others have no known cause. The V and J calls and clone size are taken from that table; D and trimming were inferred from the DNA. This sample gives fewer than 350,000 clones in total; 85% to 90% of them show up just once. The ten largest clones capture roughly 2% of the sample.

In the prospective study, participants were 18 to 89 years old, resided in around 25 geographic areas of the United States, and were enrolled through a virtual design. To assign participants to cohorts, the prospective study relied on clinical history that participants themselves reported in a screening survey and a study questionnaire. Each participant in the prospective study had whole blood, serum and a nasopharyngeal or oropharyngeal swab collected by mobile phlebotomists. Prospective study participants could optionally give additional blood draws and questionnaires over an approximately 2-month period. Blood samples from the prospective study were shipped frozen or at room temperature prior to DNA extraction. The data derive from a study of blood T cell repertoires in COVID-19 (dated by TCRdb to the early 2020s). Describing the broader study: Recovered participants in ImmuneRACE Cohort 3 were defined by two consecutive negative NP/OP PCR tests, clearance by a healthcare professional, or resolution of symptoms. Nearly every sample came with metadata listing a de-identified subject ID, COVID-19 status, age in years and sex. The repertoires were made available in a free public database intended to serve as a resource for research on the immune response to SARS-CoV-2. Deeply sampled blood TCRbeta repertoires from subjects exposed to, actively infected with, or recovered from COVID-19 were included in the dataset. The collaborator samples originated in the United States, Italy and Spain and spanned the acute and convalescent phases of COVID-19. The material from the prospective study consisted of cDNA or gDNA derived from T cells, B-cell-depleted T cells, or PBMCs. Where available, HLA class I and class II types were obtained from metadata supplied by the sample provider rather than from assay-based typing. Samples came from the ongoing ImmuneRACE study (first 160 participants) plus 1,254 subjects from 6 global collaborators. Beyond this particular receptor, the publication reports: The quantity of clinical and demographic metadata differed by source and by participant and was supplied without curation.

Its CDR3 holds 13 amino acids, cysteine through phenylalanine. Only the CDR3 portion is preserved as DNA: 39 bases, with reading frame beginning at the first base. The junction shows trimming of 4 bases on V and 3 bases on J, plus 7 bases between the germline ends. Based on the germline V gene, the CDR1 and CDR2 sequences are SNHLY and FYNNEI. The sequence was collected from a woman aged 55-70 years in a cohort exposed to, infected with or recovered from COVID-19 (not recorded which). The chain couples TRBV2 to TRBJ1-3, with TRBD1 perhaps the D gene, on 5 matching bases. The sample consisted of PBMCs or T cells enriched from blood (not recorded which). The sequence in DNA is TGTGCCAGCAGTGTAGGGGTTGGAAACACCATATATTTT. Its protein is CASSVGVGNTIYF.